The T cell receptor (beta chain) described here comes from a study of cytomegalovirus exposure and HLA in healthy donors (dated by TCRdb to about 2017). Concerning the study at large: In an earlier analysis of about 560 of the donors, around 290 Gb of sequence data and approximately 120 million unique TCR beta sequences from 180 million or so T cells were reported. Roughly 300 gigabases of sequencing data and tens of millions of unique TCR sequences made up an early release that covered over 550 HLA-typed donors. The genetic ancestry cluster associated with self-reported Caucasian donors included 65% to 90% of the 300 to 400 genotyped donors. The study was designed to test whether signatures of past pathogen exposure could be identified by cataloging public T cell receptors. Using immunosequencing, the study profiled T cell repertoires from about 620 subjects and related those repertoires to cytomegalovirus serostatus. A separate validation cohort of some 130 different subjects was used in addition to the roughly 640-subject first cohort. High-throughput TCR immunosequencing, statistical association of individual TCRs with disease status, and machine learning were combined to predict cytomegalovirus infection status. A later analysis re-examined previously published TCR beta repertoires from just over 650 donors and added high-resolution HLA genotyping to investigate patterns of TCR occurrence. The later analysis used no new phenotypic data to find candidate immune exposures, relying instead on TCR beta sequences and their occurrence across donors. An earlier analysis of about 600 of the donors used high-throughput TCR beta sequencing to judge whether each TCR beta V gene segment behaved as functional or pseudogenic. Donor age, sex, ethnicity and CMV serostatus were compiled together with the repertoire data. A later genetic analysis took genome-wide SNP genotypes for about 60% of the roughly 670 donors and used that subset as a discovery cohort. Every repertoire in the discovery cohort had been generated on one and the same sequencing platform. HLA typing included class I and class II loci at four-digit resolution. Typing coverage varied by locus: about 620-640 donors for A, B, C, DRB1 and DQB1; roughly 520 for DQA1; more than 600 for DPA1; 450 to 480 for DPB1. Because of strong linkage in the cohort, five DR-DQ haplotypes were treated as single units for association and clustering. Among roughly 370 genotyped donors of the cohort, an average of about 240,000 unique TCR beta nucleotide sequences were sequenced per donor, approximately 20% of them non-productive.

The research as a whole found: Seventeen rarely observed V segments, including chromosome 9 orphons, were excluded from the earlier analysis of almost 600 of the donors because counts were too low. In a later analysis, about 17,000 TCR beta sequences were associated with specific HLA alleles at a false discovery rate of 0.05. The classifier was reported to diagnose cytomegalovirus status with high specificity and sensitivity in both the original cohort and the validation cohort. Three of the identified cytomegalovirus-associated TCR beta chains were confirmed in vitro to be specific for cytomegalovirus antigens. Because HLA typing was missing for some donors at each locus, association tests included only the typed subset. V-gene and J-gene trimming of TCR beta chains was associated with a missense DCLRE1C variant in a later genetic analysis, and the association was replicated in an independent cohort. The cohort was sequenced for TCR beta chains only, and without alpha or paired-chain data the features that could be detected were limited. A later genetic analysis reported fewer N-insertions in productive TCRs among donors in an Asian-associated ancestry cluster than the roughly 620-donor mean. Some IMGT-functional V segments, including TRBV6-2 and TRBV6-3, could not be distinguished by the 87-base-pair reads and were therefore excluded. Compared with equally common non-associated chains, HLA-associated TCR beta chains in a later analysis were more clonally expanded and had lower generation probabilities. According to a later analysis, most CMV-associated TCR beta chains appeared to be HLA-restricted, and the HLA associations seemed to be driven largely by CMV exposure. Most TCR sequences were observed very rarely across donors, whereas some public TCRs were present in many individuals. A cluster of highly shared sequence variants was judged likely to represent a technical artifact of the sequencing pipeline. Correlated functional status among segregating V segments might be attributable to linkage disequilibrium, but an unknown experimental factor could not be ruled out. In the study, approximately 150 TCR beta chains were listed as associated with cytomegalovirus. According to a later analysis, parvovirus B19, influenza, CMV and Epstein-Barr virus appeared linked to several top co-occurrence clusters. CMV serostatus was the only immune exposure information available for the cohort. According to the authors, the approach could potentially be generalized to other disease states and immunological phenotypes. According to a later analysis, TCR association rates differed among HLA loci, with DRB1 alleles showing the most associated TCRs and HLA-C alleles showing the fewest. Strong co-occurrence of HLA alleles, especially DR and DQ, made assigning TCR associations to individual alleles difficult. In an earlier analysis of around 600 of the donors, most TCR beta V segments appeared in productive rearrangements about 87% or about 30% of the time, broadly matching IMGT annotations. A further reported finding was that TCR beta sequences accurately predicted the HLA-A and HLA-B alleles for most subjects in the first cohort. Roughly uniform sequencing depth across donors was assumed in presence/absence analyses, although this assumption may not hold.

The method was the immunoSEQ multiplex PCR assay. The multiplex PCR relied on a mix of 60 forward primers for TCR Vbeta segments and 13 reverse primers for TCR Jbeta segments. A multiplex PCR assay on genomic DNA amplified the CDR3 region of rearranged TCR beta genes. The Illumina HiSeq System was used to sequence the amplified TCR beta libraries as 87-base-pair reads. Turning to the authors' computational methods: A later analysis counted around 72 million unique TCR beta chains across the 666 repertoires, and around 9.9 million of these chains were shared by at least two donors. Raw reads were error-corrected and collapsed into unique sequences by a nearest-neighbor algorithm in which closely related sequences were merged to remove PCR and sequencing errors. To assign V, D and J gene segments, CDR3 sequences were aligned to IMGT reference sequences. For a sequence to be retained, a match of at least six nucleotides to both a V gene segment and a J gene segment was required. A rearrangement counted as productive if the CDR3 had no stop codons and remained in frame with V and J, and every other rearrangement counted as non-productive. Following IMGT convention, CDR3 was defined as the stretch from the second conserved V-encoded cysteine up to the conserved J-encoded phenylalanine. Sequences without an unambiguous match to a single V gene segment were excluded from the earlier analysis of approximately 560 of the donors. An earlier analysis of 550 to 650 of the donors classified V segments as functional when productive rearrangements were above 56.7% and as segregating when the standard deviation between donors was above 5%. To diagnose cytomegalovirus status from the catalog of TCR beta chain sequences, a statistical classification framework was built. V and J gene assignment, in a later analysis, came from comparing TCR nucleotide sequences with IMGT/GENE-DB human TR gene sequences. Using the TCRdist pipeline, a later analysis assigned CDR3 sequences along with most-parsimonious VDJ recombination scenarios. In a later analysis, each TCR beta chain was defined by its CDR3 amino acid sequence together with its V-gene family, and reads lacking a unique V-gene family were excluded. In a later analysis, fewer than 650 highly shared, low-generation-probability nucleotide sequences were removed to address suspected cross-contamination and a sequencing artifact. A later analysis calculated a clonal expansion index for each public chain from normalized within-repertoire ranks of inferred template counts. Generation probabilities in a later analysis came from a VDJ recombination model fitted to out-of-frame rearrangements, and those results were checked against IGoR. In a later analysis, hypergeometric tests were used to score TCR-TCR, TCR-HLA and TCR-CMV co-occurrence, with a repertoire-size bias correction applied to TCR pairs. A later analysis estimated false discovery rates by permuting HLA or CMV assignments 20 times. In a later analysis, co-occurring TCRs were grouped using DBSCAN, with TCRdist sequence similarity added in when clustering inside HLA-allele-positive subsets. Repertoires with fewer than 30,000 or more than 120,000 public chains were left out of co-occurrence clustering, as were a few repertoires with anomalous nucleotide sharing. TCRdb re-hosts the immuneACCESS table, in-frame sequences only. Its copies lack some clones; in the studies checked, an unresolved V gene accounts for under half of them, and the cause for the rest is not known. From that table come the V and J calls and clone size; the DNA was used to work out D and trimming. For this sample there are more than 100,000 clones; 74% appear just once. 5.8% of the sample is in the top ten clones.

The CDR3 covers 17 residues, taking in both the cysteine and the phenylalanine. Only the CDR3 DNA is retained, 51 bases long and in frame from the first base. V and J lose 7 bases and 3 bases, and a span of 26 bases separates them. CDR1 and CDR2, per the germline V gene, are SGHRS and YFSETQ. In regard to this clone: Which antigen it targets is not known. No clone much larger than this one lies a single base away; base qualities are absent.

The cohort comprised fewer than 750 healthy bone marrow donors. At the time of sampling, every cohort member was nominally healthy, though immune exposures that went unrecorded were likely present. The donor was CMV seropositive and was included in the group of almost 300 seropositive cohort members. Every donor gave a peripheral blood sample, and the peripheral blood mononuclear cells from that sample were used for TCR beta sequencing. The Qiagen DNeasy Blood Extraction Kit was used to extract genomic DNA from the blood cell samples. The receptor chain draws on TRBV5-1 and TRBJ2-7, with a weak D call of TRBD1 (6 bases match). The sequence was collected from a woman aged 50 to 60 in good health and CMV-seropositive. Material for sequencing was PBMCs. The CDR3 protein sequence reads: CASRRGDSPTPLYEQYF. The nucleotides read TGCGCCAGCCGCAGGGGAGACAGCCCCACGCCCCTCTACGAGCAGTACTTC.